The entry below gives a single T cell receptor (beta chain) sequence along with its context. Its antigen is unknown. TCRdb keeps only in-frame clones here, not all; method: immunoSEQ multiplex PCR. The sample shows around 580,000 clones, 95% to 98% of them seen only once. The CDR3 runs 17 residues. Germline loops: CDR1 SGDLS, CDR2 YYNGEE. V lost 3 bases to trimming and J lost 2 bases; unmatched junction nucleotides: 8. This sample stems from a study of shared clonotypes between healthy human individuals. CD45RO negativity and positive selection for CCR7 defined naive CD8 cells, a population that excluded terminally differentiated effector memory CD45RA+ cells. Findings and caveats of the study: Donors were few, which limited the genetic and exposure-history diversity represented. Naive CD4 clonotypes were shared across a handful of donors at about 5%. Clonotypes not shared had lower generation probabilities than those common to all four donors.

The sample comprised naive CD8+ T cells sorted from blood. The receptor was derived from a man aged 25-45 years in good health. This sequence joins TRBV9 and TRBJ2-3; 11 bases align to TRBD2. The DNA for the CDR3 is TGTGCCAGCAGCGAACCACTAGCGGGAGTTTTCACAGATACGCAGTATTTT. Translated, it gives CASSEPLAGVFTDTQYF.